The clone carrying this TCR beta chain was counted only a few times. As yet, its antigen is unknown. The record originates from a study of beta chain features in type 1 diabetes. Regarding the study as a whole: Across all four CD4+ subsets, people with type 1 diabetes showed modestly shorter TCRB CDR3s. Resolution of whether HLA type affects TCRB rearrangement was not achieved here.

V gave up 4 bases and J gave up 0 bases, with 7 bases separating them. Germline values: CDR1 SGHTA, CDR2 FQGTGA. CDR3 size: 15 residues. The whole isolated RNA underwent reverse transcription, so sequencing captured expressed TCRB transcripts. The repertoire was sequenced with immunoSEQ multiplex PCR; TCRdb's copy has only in-frame clones and lacks some. The sample carries roughly 150,000 clones, under 13% recorded once. The TCR sequence derives from a man younger than 45 with type 1 diabetes. V and J are TRBV7-3 and TRBJ2-6; D unclear. Source material: central memory CD4+ T cells from blood. The CDR3 coding sequence is TGTGCCAGCAGCTCGAGTAACTCTGGGGCCAACGTCCTGACTTTC. It yields the protein CASSSSNSGANVLTF.